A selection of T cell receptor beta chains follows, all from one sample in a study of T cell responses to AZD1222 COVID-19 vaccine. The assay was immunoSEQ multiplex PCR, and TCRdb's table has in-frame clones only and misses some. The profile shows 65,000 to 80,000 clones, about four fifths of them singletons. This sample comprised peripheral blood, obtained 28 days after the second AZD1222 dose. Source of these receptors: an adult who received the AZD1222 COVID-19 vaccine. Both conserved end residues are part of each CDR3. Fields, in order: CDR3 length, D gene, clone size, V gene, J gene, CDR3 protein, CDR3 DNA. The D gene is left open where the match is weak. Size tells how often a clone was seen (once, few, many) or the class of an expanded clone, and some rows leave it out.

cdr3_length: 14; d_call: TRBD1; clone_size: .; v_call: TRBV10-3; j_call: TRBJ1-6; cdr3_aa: CAISETGGDSPLHF; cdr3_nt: TGTGCCATCAGTGAGACAGGGGGGGATTCACCCCTCCACTTT
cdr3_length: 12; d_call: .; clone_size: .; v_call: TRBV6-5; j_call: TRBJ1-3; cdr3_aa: CASSSGGNTIYF; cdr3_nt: TGTGCCAGCAGCTCCGGAGGAAACACCATATATTTT
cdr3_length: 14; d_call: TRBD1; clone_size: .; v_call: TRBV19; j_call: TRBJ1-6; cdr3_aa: CASDETGRSSPLHF; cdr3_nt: TGTGCCAGTGATGAGACAGGGCGGAGTTCACCCCTCCACTTT
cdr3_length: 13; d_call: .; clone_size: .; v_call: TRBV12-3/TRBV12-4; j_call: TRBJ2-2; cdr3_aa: CASRGSTTGELFF; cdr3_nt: TGTGCCAGCCGGGGATCGACTACCGGGGAGCTGTTTTTT
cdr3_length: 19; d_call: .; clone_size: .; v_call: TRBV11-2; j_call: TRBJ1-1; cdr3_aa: CASSPLVGHHIIKRGEAFF; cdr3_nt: TGTGCCAGCAGCCCCCTCGTGGGACACCATATAATCAAGAGAGGTGAAGCTTTCTTT
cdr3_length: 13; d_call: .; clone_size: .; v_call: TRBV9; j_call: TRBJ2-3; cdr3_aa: CASRAQSTDTQYF; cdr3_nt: TGTGCCAGCAGAGCACAGAGCACAGATACGCAGTATTTT
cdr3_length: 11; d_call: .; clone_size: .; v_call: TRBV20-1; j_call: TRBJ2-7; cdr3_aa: CSARPSYEQYF; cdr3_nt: TGCAGTGCTAGACCCTCGTACGAGCAGTACTTC
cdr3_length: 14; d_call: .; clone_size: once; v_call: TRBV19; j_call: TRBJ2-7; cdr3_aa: CASSIGTSGYEQYF; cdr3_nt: TGTGCCAGTAGTATCGGGACCTCCGGCTACGAGCAGTACTTC
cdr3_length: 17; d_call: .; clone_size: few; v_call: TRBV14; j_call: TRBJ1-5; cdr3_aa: CASSQEEQGTGGQPQHF; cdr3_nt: TGTGCCAGCAGCCAAGAAGAGCAGGGGACGGGGGGTCAGCCCCAGCATTTT
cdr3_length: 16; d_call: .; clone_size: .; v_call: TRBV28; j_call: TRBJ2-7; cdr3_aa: CASSSPGSVLSYEQYF; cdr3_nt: TGTGCCAGCAGTTCACCCGGGTCAGTGCTATCATACGAGCAGTACTTC
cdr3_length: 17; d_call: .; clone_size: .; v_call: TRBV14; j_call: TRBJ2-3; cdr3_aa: CASSQEGTAGSTDTQYF; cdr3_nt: TGTGCCAGCAGCCAAGAGGGTACGGCGGGAAGCACAGATACGCAGTATTTT
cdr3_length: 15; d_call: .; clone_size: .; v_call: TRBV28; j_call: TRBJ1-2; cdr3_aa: CASSLLVWAGDGYTF; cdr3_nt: TGTGCCAGCAGTTTATTGGTTTGGGCAGGGGATGGCTACACCTTC
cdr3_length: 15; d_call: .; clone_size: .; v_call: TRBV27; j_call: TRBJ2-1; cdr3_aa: CASSLVGVRWNEQFF; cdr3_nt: TGTGCCAGCAGTTTAGTTGGGGTTCGTTGGAATGAGCAGTTCTTC
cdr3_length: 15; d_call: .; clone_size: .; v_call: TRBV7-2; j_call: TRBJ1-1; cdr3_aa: CASSLESFSNTEAFF; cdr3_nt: TGTGCCAGCAGCTTAGAATCGTTCTCTAACACTGAAGCTTTCTTT
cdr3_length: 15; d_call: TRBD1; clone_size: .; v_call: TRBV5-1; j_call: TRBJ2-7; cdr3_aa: CASSPGQGTSYEQYF; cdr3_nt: TGCGCCAGCAGTCCCGGACAGGGTACCTCCTACGAGCAGTACTTC
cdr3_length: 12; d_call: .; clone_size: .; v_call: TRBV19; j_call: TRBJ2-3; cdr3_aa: CASSSRGYTQYF; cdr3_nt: TGTGCCAGTAGTTCCCGAGGGTATACGCAGTATTTT
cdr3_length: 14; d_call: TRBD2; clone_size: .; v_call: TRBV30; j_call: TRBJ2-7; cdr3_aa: CAWSAPGRWGEQYF; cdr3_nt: TGTGCCTGGAGTGCCCCCGGGAGGTGGGGCGAGCAGTACTTC
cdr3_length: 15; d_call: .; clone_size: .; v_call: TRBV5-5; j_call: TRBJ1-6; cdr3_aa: CASSLDGQDNSPLHF; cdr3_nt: TGTGCCAGCAGCTTGGATGGGCAGGATAATTCACCCCTCCACTTT
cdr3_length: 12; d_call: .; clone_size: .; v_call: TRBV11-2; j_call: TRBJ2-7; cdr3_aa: CASSLETFQQYF; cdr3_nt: TGTGCCAGCAGCTTAGAAACCTTCCAGCAGTACTTC
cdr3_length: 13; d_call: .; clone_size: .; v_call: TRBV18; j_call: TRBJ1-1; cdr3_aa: CASSRTVNTEAFF; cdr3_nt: TGTGCCAGCTCACGGACAGTGAACACTGAAGCTTTCTTT
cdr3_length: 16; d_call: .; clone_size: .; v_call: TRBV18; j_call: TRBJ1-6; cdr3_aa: CASSPGGGGYNSPLHF; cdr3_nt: TGTGCCAGCTCACCGGGGGGCGGCGGCTATAATTCACCCCTCCACTTT
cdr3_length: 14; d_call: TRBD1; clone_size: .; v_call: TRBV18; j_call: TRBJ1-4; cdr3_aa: CASSLYRGNEKLFF; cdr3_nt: TGTGCCAGCTCACTCTACAGGGGAAACGAAAAACTGTTTTTT
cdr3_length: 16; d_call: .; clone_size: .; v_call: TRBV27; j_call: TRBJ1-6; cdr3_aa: CASSSTGTSGNSPLHF; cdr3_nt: TGTGCCAGCAGTTCAACCGGGACATCTGGAAATTCACCCCTCCACTTT
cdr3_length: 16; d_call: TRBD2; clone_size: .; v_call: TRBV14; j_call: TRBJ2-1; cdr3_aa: CASSQPGLAVYNEQFF; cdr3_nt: TGTGCCAGCAGCCAACCGGGACTAGCGGTTTACAATGAGCAGTTCTTC
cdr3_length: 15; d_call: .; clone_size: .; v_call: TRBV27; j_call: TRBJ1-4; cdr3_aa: CASSLFRGTNEKLFF; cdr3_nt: TGTGCCAGCAGTTTATTCCGGGGAACTAATGAAAAACTGTTTTTT
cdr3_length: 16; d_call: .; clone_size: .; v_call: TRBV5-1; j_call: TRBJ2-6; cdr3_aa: CASSTGSVSGANVLTF; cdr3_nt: TGCGCCAGCAGTACAGGGTCTGTTTCTGGGGCCAACGTCCTGACTTTC